What follows is one TCR beta chain and its context. CDR3 length: 17 amino acids. From germline, CDR1 is MGHRA and CDR2 YSYEKL. The V and J ends lost 0 bases and 1 base, in that order; junction bases with no gene match: 8. This sample was included in a study of PD-L1 blockade in urothelial cancer. Study at large: About 85% of the roughly 29 patients comprised males who had bladder-origin urothelial cancer. Patients previously received 0 to 3 chemotherapy regimens. Analyzed time points were 3 weeks (second dose) and 6 weeks after therapy began.

Time point reported: pretreatment peripheral blood. Sample numbers ranged from 1 to 8 per patient, encompassing pretreatment and on-treatment collections. The repertoire was sequenced with immunoSEQ multiplex PCR; TCRdb's copy has only in-frame clones and lacks some. Of more than 55,000 clones detected, roughly 77% appear once; the ten largest clones hold 1.6%. This specimen was PBMCs, taken around atezolizumab (anti-PD-L1) treatment. This sequence joins TRBV4-1 and TRBJ2-5, with 7 bases lining up with TRBD1. The TCR sequence derives from a man in his 70s with urothelial cancer. The CDR3 DNA is TGCGCCAGCAGCCAAGATCTGGAACAGGGGTCCCAAGAGACCCAGTACTTC. Translated, it gives CASSQDLEQGSQETQYF.